One and the same sample provided the 29 T cell receptor beta chains below, sequenced in a study of blood T cell repertoires in COVID-19. Here immunoSEQ multiplex PCR was the method, and the copy in TCRdb shows in-frame clones only, minus some. The repertoire has about 190,000 clones, approximately 84% of them found once; the top ten carry approximately 3%. The sequenced sample consisted of PBMCs or T cells enriched from blood (not recorded which). These receptors all come from a woman aged 25 to 39 who had recovered from COVID-19.

This chain joins TRBV5-1 and TRBJ1-1, with D uncertain. Per the germline V gene, CDR1 is SGHRS and CDR2 is YFSETQ. V was shortened by 1 base and J by 0 bases, with 13 bases between the two germline ends. This CDR3 spans 16 amino acids. CDR3 in DNA: TGCGCCAGCAGCTTGTGGGGAGCCTCCCTGAACACTGAAGCTTTCTTT. This translates into CASSLWGASLNTEAFF.

V and J are TRBV28 and TRBJ1-5; possibly TRBD1 for D (6 bases). V was clipped by 6 bases and J by 4 bases, with 10 bases between them. Germline-derived CDR1 and CDR2 are MDHEN and SYDVKM. The CDR3 is 13 amino acids. In nucleotides, the CDR3 is TGTGCCAGCAGAAAACAGGGTAATCAGCCCCAGCATTTT. Protein product: CASRKQGNQPQHF.

This rearrangement joins TRBV14 to TRBJ1-2; 12 bases map to TRBD1. CDR1 and CDR2 from the germline V gene are SGHDN and FVKESK. This CDR3 is 17 amino acids long. Unmatched junction bases numbered 9, after V lost 6 bases and J lost 1 base. The CDR3 protein is CASSPGTGGNNNYGYTF. The CDR3 DNA is TGTGCCAGCAGTCCCGGGACAGGGGGCAACAATAACTATGGCTACACCTTC.

This chain uses TRBV30 with TRBJ2-4; the match to TRBD2 covers 9 bases. Germline V gene data show CDR1 as GTSNPN and CDR2 as SVGIG (reference sequence). The CDR3 totals 16 residues. J gave up 2 bases and V 0 bases, and 5 bases lay outside the gene matches. CDR3: CAWSVSGSFSKNIQYF. The CDR3 region has the DNA TGTGCCTGGAGTGTTAGCGGGAGTTTTTCCAAAAACATTCAGTACTTC.

The chain is built from TRBV2 and TRBJ1-5, with D possibly being TRBD1 (6 bases). The CDR3 contains 15 residues. The germline V and J ends were trimmed by 2 bases and 6 bases, with 14 bases remaining between them. Germline V gives CDR1 SNHLY, CDR2 FYNNEI. CDR3 sequence (DNA): TGTGCCAGCAGTGAATCAGGGGCGCACGGTCAGCCCCAGCATTTT. Translation: CASSESGAHGQPQHF.

The chain is built from TRBV27 and TRBJ2-7, with D tentatively TRBD2 (6 bases). The CDR3 is 14 residues long. The germline gives CDR1 MNHEY, CDR2 SMNVEV (reference sequence). V was clipped by 8 bases and J by 6 bases, with 20 bases between them. The CDR3 region is CASLPTKEGVEQYF. CDR3 in DNA: TGTGCCAGCCTACCAACGAAGGAGGGCGTCGAGCAGTACTTC.

This clone appeared many times. V usage is TRBV19 and J usage is TRBJ1-1; D gene unclear. This CDR3 has 12 residues. V gave up 5 bases and J gave up 3 bases, with 7 bases separating them. Per the germline V gene, CDR1 is LNHDA and CDR2 is SQIVND (reference sequence). CDR3 protein: CASSLQYTEAFF. As DNA, the CDR3 is TGTGCCAGTAGTCTTCAGTACACTGAAGCTTTCTTT. Combining the CDR3 with reference TRBV19 and TRBJ1-1 gives the whole variable domain DGGITQSPKYLFRKEGQNVTLSCEQNLNHDAMYWYRQDPGQGLRLIYYSQIVNDFQKGDIAEGYSVSREKKESFPLTVTSAQKNPTAFYLCASSLQYTEAFFGQGTRLTVV.

The genes are TRBV18 and TRBJ2-7; D may be TRBD1 (6 bases). The CDR3 runs to 14 residues. The germline V gene has CDR1 KGHSH and CDR2 LQKENI. Trimming took off 1 base at V and 3 bases at J, with 10 bases between the two ends. In DNA, the CDR3 is TGTGCCAGCTCACCACGGGACACCTACTACGAGCAGTACTTC. This sequence encodes CASSPRDTYYEQYF.

The DNA of the CDR3 is TGTGCCAGCAGCGCAAATACGGGACAGACTAATTCACCCCTCCACTTT. Residues: CASSANTGQTNSPLHF. The V gene is TRBV9, the J gene TRBJ1-6; the match to TRBD1 covers 7 bases. Per the germline V gene, CDR1 is SGDLS and CDR2 is YYNGEE. The CDR3 length is 16 residues. The junction had 9 bases not matched to a gene; V was cut back by 3 bases and J by 6 bases. The variable domain in full, completed from reference TRBV9 and TRBJ1-6, reads DSGVTQTPKHLITATGQRVTLRCSPRSGDLSVYWYQQSLDQGLQFLIQYYNGEERAKGNILERFSAQQFPDLHSELNLSSLELGDSALYFCASSANTGQTNSPLHFGNGTRLTVT.

This clone was recorded at least ten times. V gene TRBV7-8 combines with J gene TRBJ2-1, with a possible D match to TRBD2 (6 bases). Germline assignment: CDR1 SGHVS and CDR2 FQNEAQ. There are 15 residues in the CDR3. Trimming stripped 5 bases from V and 8 bases from J, with 19 bases between. Here the CDR3 DNA reads TGTGCCAGCAGCGCCCAAGGGACTGCAATAGATGAGCAGTTCTTC. Its protein product is CASSAQGTAIDEQFF.

In this sample, this clone turned up a few times. The gene calls are TRBV5-4 and TRBJ1-4, with TRBD1 matching 8 bases. With V trimmed by 4 bases and J by 2 bases, 4 bases remained unmatched. From germline, CDR1 is SGHNT and CDR2 YYREEE (reference sequence). The CDR3 extends over 15 amino acids. The CDR3 DNA follows: TGTGCCAGCAGCCCGGGACAGGCCACTAATGAAAAACTGTTTTTT. Amino acid sequence: CASSPGQATNEKLFF.

The chain is built from TRBV6-5 and TRBJ1-5; D is unclear. Trimming cost V 7 bases and J 3 bases, with 10 bases left between them. The CDR3 consists of 13 residues. CDR1 and CDR2 (germline): MNHEY, SVGAGI. The CDR3 DNA is TGTGCCAGCAATTCAGGAAACAATCAGCCCCAGCATTTT. Its translation: CASNSGNNQPQHF.

The chain carries TRBV10-2 and TRBJ2-7, with D tentatively TRBD2 (6 bases). This CDR3 region has 12 residues. Deletions cut 6 bases from V and 6 bases from J, with 12 bases between. Germline V lookup: CDR1 WSHSY, CDR2 SAAADI. The CDR3 spells CASRETRPEQYF. The CDR3 nucleotides are TGCGCCAGCAGGGAGACTAGGCCCGAGCAGTACTTC.

In its sample, this clone was seen once. The gene calls are TRBV11-2 and TRBJ2-1; 10 nucleotides match TRBD2. V dropped 5 bases and J dropped 8; count of bases not matched to a gene: 9. Germline CDR1 and CDR2: SGHAT and FQNNGV. The CDR3 is made up of 15 amino acids. DNA for the CDR3: TGTGCCAGCAGCATAAAGCGGGGGGGGACATATGAGCAGTTCTTC. It specifies CASSIKRGGTYEQFF.

CDR3 sequence reads: CASSLGGGQGASPLHF. CDR3 in DNA: TGTGCCAGCAGCCTAGGAGGGGGACAGGGAGCTTCACCCCTCCACTTT. The chain carries TRBV9 and TRBJ1-6, with TRBD1 matching over 9 bases. There are 16 residues in the CDR3. With 4 bases clipped from V and 9 bases from J, the junction kept 11 bases outside the gene matches. The germline V gene encodes CDR1 SGDLS and CDR2 YYNGEE.

The rearrangement uses TRBV12-3 or TRBV12-4 and TRBJ2-5, with a weak D call TRBD1 (5 bases). Between the trimmed V and J ends, which lost 1 base and 8 bases, there was a span of 11 bases. This CDR3 spans 13 amino acids. The CDR3 loop reads CASSLGRQRTQYF. CDR3 in DNA: TGTGCCAGCAGTTTAGGTAGACAGAGAACCCAGTACTTC.

The rearrangement joins TRBV14 to TRBJ1-3; 10 nucleotides line up with TRBD1. Unmatched junction bases numbered 7, after V lost 4 bases and J lost 4 bases. The CDR3 has 16 amino acids. Germline lookup yields CDR1 SGHDN and CDR2 FVKESK. The DNA for the CDR3 is TGTGCCAGCAGCCGCAGACAGGGGGCCATAGGAAACACCATATATTTT. Residues: CASSRRQGAIGNTIYF.

V gene TRBV7-9 combines with J gene TRBJ1-4; 9 bases are a match to TRBD1. This CDR3 has 16 amino acids. Germline V gene data show CDR1 as SEHNR and CDR2 as FQNEAQ (reference sequence). V lost 2 bases, J lost 5 bases, and 6 bases stayed unmatched. CDR3 sequence reads: CASSLSLTGGNEKLFF. The CDR3 DNA is TGTGCCAGCAGCTTATCCCTTACAGGGGGCAATGAAAAACTGTTTTTT.

The chain links TRBV6-5 to TRBJ2-7; D unresolved. Trimming left V 0 bases short and J 1 base short, with 10 bases between. Germline V gene sequence: CDR1 MNHEY, CDR2 SVGAGI. CDR3 length: 15 amino acids. The CDR3 sequence: CASSYSRLTSYEQYV. The DNA of the CDR3 is TGTGCCAGCAGTTACTCCAGGCTAACGTCCTACGAGCAGTACGTC.

The sample holds one count of this clone. Here the CDR3 DNA reads TGTGCCAGCAGTGACGACAGGCATACAGATACGCAGTATTTT. Its protein is CASSDDRHTDTQYF. The rearrangement uses TRBV6-4 and TRBJ2-3, with D possibly TRBD1 on 6 matching bases. This CDR3 is 14 amino acids long. Germline assignment: CDR1 MRHNA and CDR2 SNTAGT. Trimming cost V 2 bases and J 3 bases, with 9 bases left between them.

The V gene is TRBV29-1, the J gene TRBJ2-7; possible D gene TRBD2, 6 bases. The V and J ends lost 4 bases and 7 bases respectively, with 20 bases between them. This CDR3 spans 14 amino acids. Per germline, CDR1 SQVTM and CDR2 ANQGSEA. The CDR3 coding sequence is TGCAGCGTTGTGTTAGGCCAGGCGGGGCGGGAGCAGTACTTC. This sequence encodes CSVVLGQAGREQYF.

The rearrangement links TRBV7-9 to TRBJ1-2; D is undetermined. Germline CDR1 reads SEHNR; CDR2 reads FQNEAQ (reference sequence). The germline V and J ends were trimmed by 5 bases and 0 bases, with 7 bases remaining between them. The CDR3 is 13 residues long. CDR3 nucleotides: TGTGCCAGCAGCCCTAGGACTAACTATGGCTACACCTTC. Translated, it gives CASSPRTNYGYTF.

The chain recombines TRBV7-8 with TRBJ2-3; the match to TRBD1 covers 9 bases. Losses at the gene ends were 6 bases for V and 1 base for J; bases not matched to a gene: 5. This CDR3 contains 15 residues. Germline-derived CDR1 and CDR2 are SGHVS and FQNEAQ. The DNA of the CDR3 is TGTGCCAGCAGTCCCGGGACAGGGCGCACAGATACGCAGTATTTT. This gives the protein CASSPGTGRTDTQYF.

The chain has TRBV27 and TRBJ1-2; 9 bases align to TRBD1. CDR3 length equals 15 residues. The germline V gene has CDR1 MNHEY and CDR2 SMNVEV (reference sequence). V lost 4 bases, J lost 4 bases, and 7 bases stayed unmatched. The DNA of the CDR3 is TGTGCCAGCAGTTCACCCGACAGGGGGTTCTATGGCTACACCTTC. Its translation is CASSSPDRGFYGYTF.

This chain uses TRBV19 with TRBJ2-3; TRBD2 matches 9 bases. This CDR3 has 16 residues. The V segment lost 5 bases and the J segment 2 bases; nucleotides outside the gene matches: 8. CDR1 is LNHDA, CDR2 SQIVND, per germline (reference sequence). CDR3 nucleotide sequence: TGTGCCAGTAGTTTTGCTAGCGGGGCCCTCACAGATACGCAGTATTTT. Its protein product is CASSFASGALTDTQYF.

J is TRBJ1-5 and V is TRBV5-6; no clear D. The CDR3 contains 13 residues. Trimming cost V 0 bases and J 5 bases, with 6 bases left between them. The germline gives CDR1 SGHDT, CDR2 YYEEEE. CDR3 loop: CASSLGGDQPQHF. For the CDR3, the DNA is TGTGCCAGCAGCTTGGGCGGGGATCAGCCCCAGCATTTT.

The V gene is TRBV10-3, the J gene TRBJ1-2; TRBD1 might be the D (5 bases). The V end was cut by 8 bases, the J end by 2 bases, with 18 bases between. Germline V gene data show CDR1 as ENHRY and CDR2 as SYGVKD. The CDR3 extends over 15 amino acids. The DNA for the CDR3 is TGTGCCATCTCGGCAGGGAGGGACGGAAACTATGGCTACACCTTC. It specifies CAISAGRDGNYGYTF.

This chain uses TRBV5-5 with TRBJ2-3; TRBD2 agrees at 8 bases. V gave up 0 bases and J gave up 2 bases; unmatched junction bases: 5. CDR1 is SGHKS, CDR2 YYEKEE, per germline (reference sequence). This CDR3 has 16 residues. CDR3: CASSLVGTSDTDTQYF. In DNA, the CDR3 is TGTGCCAGCAGCTTGGTCGGGACTAGTGACACAGATACGCAGTATTTT.

This chain links TRBV15 with TRBJ1-3, with D possibly matching TRBD1 (5 bases). V was shortened by 2 bases and J by 3 bases, with 20 bases between the two germline ends. Germline V gives CDR1 LNHNV, CDR2 YYDKDF (reference sequence). The CDR3 is made up of 18 amino acids. DNA of the CDR3: TGTGCCACCAGCAGACCCACGGGACTCGGGGCGGGTGGAAACACCATATATTTT. This gives the protein CATSRPTGLGAGGNTIYF.